Described below is a single TCR beta chain sequence and its context. Its cognate antigen is unknown. At one of its ends the junction is not consistent with the germline gene, which may arise from a read error. The entry originates in a study of cytomegalovirus exposure and HLA in healthy donors. Study-level points and caveats: The authors later found TCR association rates varying by HLA locus, with DRB1 most and HLA-C fewest.

The PCR employed 60 Vbeta primers together with 13 Jbeta primers. Method: immunoSEQ multiplex PCR; TCRdb's copy keeps in-frame clones and lacks some. In the table there are 160,000 or so clones, 70% to 80% of which are singletons. This CDR3 contains 15 residues. Per germline, CDR1 SEHNR and CDR2 FQNEAQ (reference sequence). Sequenced input: PBMCs. The rearrangement uses TRBV7-9 and TRBJ1-6; D is perhaps TRBD1 (6 bases). The sequence was obtained from a man aged 55 to 70 in good health and CMV-seronegative. The CDR3 here is CSSSLGGGPNSPLHF. In nucleotides, the CDR3 is TGTTCCAGCAGCTTAGGGGGGGGACCAAATTCACCCCTCCACTTT.